Listed below are T cell receptor beta chains from one sample, sequenced in a study of Graves' ophthalmopathy and Graves' hyperthyroidism. TCRdb ran MiXCR on the multiplex PCR reads and lists one entry per CDR3 protein. The table has approximately 700,000 distinct CDR3 sequences, around 40% seen once; the top ten hold roughly 46%. The sample consisted of peripheral blood. Source of these receptors: an adult man with Graves' ophthalmopathy. CDR3s include the opening cysteine and the closing phenylalanine or tryptophan. The D gene is left open where the match is weak. The size field is filled for only some rows; it gives once, few, many or a size class.

j_call | v_call | clone_size | d_call | cdr3_nt | cdr3_aa
TRBJ2-7 | TRBV2 | - | - | TGTGCCAGCAGTCAGGCGGAGGGAGGCGAGCAGTACTTC | CASSQAEGGEQYF
TRBJ2-5 | TRBV7-3 | - | - | TGTGCCAGCAGCTTCCCTGGGGCAGGGGAGTACTTC | CASSFPGAGEYF
TRBJ1-1 | TRBV19 | many | - | TGTGCCAGTAGTCCGCTACAGCAAGGCCGTGAAGCTTTCTTT | CASSPLQQGREAFF
TRBJ2-2 | TRBV9 | - | TRBD1 | TGTGCCAGCAGCCCCGACAGGGGGCATAGTGACACCGGGGAGCTGTTTTTT | CASSPDRGHSDTGELFF
TRBJ2-7 | TRBV7-9 | - | TRBD2 | TGTGCCAGCAGCCATTGGACTAGCTCCTACGAGCAGTACTTC | CASSHWTSSYEQYF
TRBJ2-7 | TRBV20-1 | few | - | TGCAGTGCTAGGCAGCGGTCCTACGAGCAGTACTTC | CSARQRSYEQYF
TRBJ1-2 | TRBV2 | - | TRBD1 | TGTGCCAGCAATGTGGACAGGGGCTTGCGGTATGGCTACACCTTC | CASNVDRGLRYGYTF
TRBJ2-7 | TRBV29-1 | - | TRBD1 | TGCAGCGGCCAACCGGGACAGGGCTCCTACGAGCAGTACTTC | CSGQPGQGSYEQYF
TRBJ1-2 | TRBV11-2 | many | - | TGTGCCAGCAGCTTAGATCCCAGGACAACCGCTAACTATGGCTACACCTTC | CASSLDPRTTANYGYTF
TRBJ1-1 | TRBV11-2 | - | TRBD1 | TGTGCCAGCAGCCCTCTGGCAGACAGGGGAGCTTTCTTT | CASSPLADRGAFF
TRBJ1-4 | TRBV7-9 | few | - | TGTGCCAGCAGCTTACAGGGGAACAGTGAAAAACTGTTTTTT | CASSLQGNSEKLFF
TRBJ1-1 | TRBV10-3 | few | TRBD1 | TGTGCCAGCAGTTCCAACAGGGGGCGAATAACTGAAGCTTTCTTT | CASSSNRGRITEAFF
TRBJ1-1 | TRBV11-2 | - | - | TGTGCCAGCAAGGGCCAGGCTACTCTTTGGACTGAAGCTTTCTTT | CASKGQATLWTEAFF
TRBJ1-1 | TRBV29-1 | - | TRBD1 | TGCAGCGGGCACAGGGGACTAAACACTGAAGTTTTCTTT | CSGHRGLNTEVFF
TRBJ1-5 | TRBV29-1 | - | TRBD1 | TGCAGTGCTAGAGGGACAGGGGCCAATCAGCCCCAGCATTTT | CSARGTGANQPQHF
TRBJ2-5 | TRBV15 | many | TRBD1 | TGTGCCACCAGCAGAGAAACCAGGGGGCCTCAAGAGACCCAGTACTTC | CATSRETRGPQETQYF
TRBJ1-1 | TRBV19 | - | TRBD1 | TGTGCCAGTAGTTACGGGGACAGGGTCGCTGAAGCTTTCTTT | CASSYGDRVAEAFF
TRBJ1-5 | TRBV10-3 | - | TRBD1 | TGTGCCATCAGTGCCGGGACAGGGGGCTCGTATCAGCCCCAGCATTTT | CAISAGTGGSYQPQHF
TRBJ2-7 | TRBV7-8 | - | TRBD2 | TGCGCCAGCAGCCAAGAATCGCTAGCGGGCAGCTCCTACGAGCAGTACTTC | CASSQESLAGSSYEQYF
TRBJ1-2 | TRBV9 | - | - | TGTGCCAGCAGCGTAGGGTCCAGGGGTGGCTACACCTTC | CASSVGSRGGYTF
TRBJ2-7 | TRBV19 | - | TRBD1 | TGTGCCAGCAGTCTGGACAGGGGGCGGTTCGAGCAGTACTTC | CASSLDRGRFEQYF
TRBJ1-4 | TRBV29-1 | - | TRBD1 | TGCAGCGTTGTCGGGTGGGCAGGGGGTAAACTGTTTTTT | CSVVGWAGGKLFF
TRBJ1-6 | TRBV25-1 | few | - | TGTGCCAGCAGTTTACTAGGGACTATGGGTTCACCCCTCCACTTT | CASSLLGTMGSPLHF
TRBJ2-7 | TRBV7-3 | - | - | TGTGCCAGCAGCCGACTCCTCGGAAGCGAGCAGTACTTC | CASSRLLGSEQYF
TRBJ1-4 | TRBV2 | few | - | TGTGCCAGTTACCGGCGCCCGGGGACTAATGAAAAACTGTTTTTT | CASYRRPGTNEKLFF
TRBJ1-5 | TRBV6-1 | - | - | TGTGCCAGCAGTGGGGGACTGCCTGGGCAGCCCCAGCATTTT | CASSGGLPGQPQHF
TRBJ1-1 | TRBV7-2 | many | - | TGTGCCAGCCGAGGGGAGGGTAGCACTGAAGCTTTCTTT | CASRGEGSTEAFF
TRBJ2-5 | TRBV24-1 | many | - | TGTGCCACCAGTGATTTACACAACAACCAGTACTTC | CATSDLHNNQYF
TRBJ1-1 | TRBV15 | - | TRBD1 | TGTGCCACCAGCTGGGGACAGGGGAACACTGAAGCTTTCTTT | CATSWGQGNTEAFF
TRBJ1-6 | TRBV2 | - | TRBD1 | TGTGCCAGCAGTTACTCCCTACAACAGGGGGCTTTGAATTCACCCCTCCACTTT | CASSYSLQQGALNSPLHF
TRBJ2-7 | TRBV5-7 | - | - | TGTGCCAGCAGCTTGGGGAGGGAGCTTCTTTTGGACGAGCAGTACTTC | CASSLGRELLLDEQYF
TRBJ1-1 | TRBV29-1 | - | TRBD1 | TGCAGCGTTTCCCCAGGGGGTACTGAAGCTTTCTTT | CSVSPGGTEAFF
TRBJ2-5 | TRBV15 | many | - | TGTGCCACCAGCTGGCAGGGCCAAGAGACCCAGTACTTC | CATSWQGQETQYF
TRBJ2-5 | TRBV7-6 | many | TRBD1 | TGTGCCAGCAGCATGGGACAGTCCCAAGAGACCCAGTACTTC | CASSMGQSQETQYF
TRBJ1-2 | TRBV10-3 | - | - | TGTGCCATCAGTGAGTCGGTTGGGGTAGGATATGGCTACACCTTC | CAISESVGVGYGYTF
TRBJ2-2 | TRBV7-2 | - | - | TGTGCCAGCAGCGCGGGACACACAACCGGGGAGCTGTTTTTT | CASSAGHTTGELFF
TRBJ1-3 | TRBV12-3/TRBV12-4 | many | - | TGTGCCAGCAGTTTCGGGGTCTCTGGAAACACCATATATTTT | CASSFGVSGNTIYF
TRBJ1-1 | TRBV12-3/TRBV12-4 | - | - | TGTGCCAGCAACACCCGGGAAGACACTGAAGCTTCCTTT | CASNTREDTEASF
TRBJ1-2 | TRBV6-5 | many | TRBD1 | TGTGCCAGCAGTTACTCGCGGACAGGGAACGGCTACACCTTC | CASSYSRTGNGYTF
TRBJ1-5 | TRBV9 | many | TRBD1 | TGTGCCAGCAGCGTAGGGACAGGCCTCGTTGAGCCCCAGCATTTT | CASSVGTGLVEPQHF
TRBJ2-7 | TRBV7-2 | many | - | TGTGCCAGCAGCTTAGCCGCCGAGGAGCAGTACTTC | CASSLAAEEQYF
TRBJ2-7 | TRBV20-1 | - | TRBD1 | TGCGGGGCCGGGACAGGGGTTTTCTACGAGCAGTACTTC | CGAGTGVFYEQYF
TRBJ2-7 | TRBV7-8 | - | - | TGCGCCAGCAACCAAGATGGATCCGAGCAGTACTTC | CASNQDGSEQYF
TRBJ2-7 | TRBV6-6 | - | TRBD2 | TGTGCCAGCAGTTACCCGGGGGAGGGGCACCTGTATCCCTACGAGCAGTACTTC | CASSYPGEGHLYPYEQYF
TRBJ1-2 | TRBV13 | few | TRBD1 | TGTGCCAGCAGCTTAATGGGACAGATTTTATATGGCTACACCTTC | CASSLMGQILYGYTF
TRBJ1-5 | TRBV25-1 | - | - | TGTGCCAGCAGTAAGGAGCGGGGACTCAATCAGCCCCAGCATTTT | CASSKERGLNQPQHF
TRBJ1-5 | TRBV6-1 | - | - | TGTGCCAGCAGTGAGAGGCAGGTCGGCCAGCCCCAGCATTTT | CASSERQVGQPQHF
TRBJ2-7 | TRBV20-1 | - | TRBD2 | TGCAGTGCTAGAACGTCTAGCGGATCCTACGAGCAGTACTTC | CSARTSSGSYEQYF
TRBJ2-7 | TRBV6-6 | - | - | TGTGCCAGCAGTCAACGGGGGACGTCCCACGAGCAGTACTTC | CASSQRGTSHEQYF
TRBJ2-5 | TRBV29-1 | - | TRBD2 | TGCAGCGGGTTGGGACTAGCGGGAGGGAATATGGAGACCCAGTACTTC | CSGLGLAGGNMETQYF
TRBJ1-5 | TRBV19 | many | - | TGTGCCAGTACCGTATCAGGGGCGAATCAGCCCCAGCATTTT | CASTVSGANQPQHF
TRBJ1-2 | TRBV12-3/TRBV12-4 | few | - | TGTGCCAGCAGTATGGTTGGAGGCTATGGCTACACCTTC | CASSMVGGYGYTF
TRBJ1-6 | TRBV29-1 | - | - | TGCAGCGTTGAGTGGGGCGGCACTGACACCCTCCACTTT | CSVEWGGTDTLHF
TRBJ2-5 | TRBV13 | - | - | TGTGCCAGCAGCTTATCGTCTAGTAAGAAAGAGACCCAGTACTTC | CASSLSSSKKETQYF
TRBJ2-5 | TRBV7-9 | few | TRBD2 | TGTGCCAGCAGCTTAGCTAAGTGGGGGGGTCGGGAGACCCAGTACTTC | CASSLAKWGGRETQYF